This TCR beta chain was sequenced for a study of blood T cells in healthy people across ages. CDR1 is KGHSH, CDR2 LQKENI, per germline. Trimming cost V 3 bases and J 5 bases; bases outside gene matches: 5. The CDR3 is made up of 15 amino acids. Next came a second PCR, run for about 6 to 11 cycles, which used a sample-barcoded 5' primer along with a J-beta primer mix. In TCRdb, the 5' RACE reads were re-called with MiXCR into one record per CDR3 protein. This sample has approximately 600,000 distinct CDR3 sequences, with roughly 53% found just once. The receptor's source is a man aged 60 to 69 in good health. This rearrangement joins TRBV18 to TRBJ2-3; TRBD2 agrees at 10 bases. Sequenced: blood. Here the CDR3 DNA reads TGTGCCAGCTCACCCAGCGGGGGGGCCAGAGATACGCAGTATTTT. This encodes CASSPSGGARDTQYF.